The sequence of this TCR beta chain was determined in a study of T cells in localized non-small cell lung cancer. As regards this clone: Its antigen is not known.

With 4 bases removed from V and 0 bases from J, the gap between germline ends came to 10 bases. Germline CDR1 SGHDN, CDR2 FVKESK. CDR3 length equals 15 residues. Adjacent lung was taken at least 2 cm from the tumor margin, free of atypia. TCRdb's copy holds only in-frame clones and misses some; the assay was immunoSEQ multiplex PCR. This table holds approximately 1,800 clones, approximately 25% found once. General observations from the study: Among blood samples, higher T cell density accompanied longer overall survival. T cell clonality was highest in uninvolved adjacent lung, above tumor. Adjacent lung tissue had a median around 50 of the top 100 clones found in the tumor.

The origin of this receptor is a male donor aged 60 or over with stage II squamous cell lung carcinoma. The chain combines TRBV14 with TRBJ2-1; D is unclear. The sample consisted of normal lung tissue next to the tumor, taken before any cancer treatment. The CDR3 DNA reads TGTGCCAGCAGCCCATTAACCAGCTCCTACAATGAGCAGTTCTTC. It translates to CASSPLTSSYNEQFF.